This T cell receptor beta chain was found in a study of cytomegalovirus exposure and HLA in healthy donors. Study as a whole: There were 117 million unique TCR beta sequences, drawn from around 180 million T cells, in an earlier analysis.

Note on this clone: Its antigen is unidentified.

Study-wide results and caveats: The likely origin of a cluster of highly shared sequence variants was a sequencing artifact. Indistinguishable V segments such as TRBV6-2 and TRBV6-3 were excluded.

Both 60 Vbeta primers and 13 Jbeta primers went into the PCR. TCRdb's copy holds only in-frame clones and misses some; the assay was immunoSEQ multiplex PCR. The table includes tens of thousands of clones, over 70% detected once. V was shortened by 1 base and J by 4 bases, with 17 bases between the two germline ends. Per germline, CDR1 SGHAT and CDR2 FQNNGV. The CDR3 is 17 residues long. Sequencing was carried out using PBMCs. This rearrangement joins TRBV11-2 to TRBJ2-1, with D possibly being TRBD2 (5 bases). The sequence derives from a woman aged 40 to 50 in good health and CMV-seropositive. The DNA of the CDR3 is TGTGCCAGCAGCTTAGGGCCGCCGAGGGAAGTATACAATGAGCAGTTCTTC. Its translation: CASSLGPPREVYNEQFF.